The table lists the clone carrying this T cell receptor beta chain with many counts. Its matching antigen is unknown. This sample is drawn from a study of metastatic and nonmetastatic thyroid tumors. Across the whole study: It was across blood and tumor or nodule tissue from malignant and benign thyroid patients that repertoires were compared.

Thyroid surgery was preceded by no treatment in any patient. V lost 5 bases and J 3 bases, leaving 11 bases between the germline ends. The germline gives CDR1 SGHNT, CDR2 YENEEA. The CDR3 runs to 13 residues. TCRdb re-called clones from the PCR reads using MiXCR. Counted here are around 45,000 clones, about 16% occurring once; the ten biggest clones make up 22%. General study points: Across blood and tumor, TCR beta diversity in malignant thyroid tumors was reportedly significantly higher than in benign nodules.

This chain links TRBV11-3 with TRBJ2-7; no definite D call. Sequenced sample: blood. The TCR comes from a female donor with papillary thyroid cancer or a benign thyroid nodule (not recorded which). Some clones in this sample may be carry-over from other donors' samples. In DNA, the CDR3 is TGTGCCAGCAGCCCCTCCGGTAGCTACGAGCAGTACTTC. Encoded protein: CASSPSGSYEQYF.